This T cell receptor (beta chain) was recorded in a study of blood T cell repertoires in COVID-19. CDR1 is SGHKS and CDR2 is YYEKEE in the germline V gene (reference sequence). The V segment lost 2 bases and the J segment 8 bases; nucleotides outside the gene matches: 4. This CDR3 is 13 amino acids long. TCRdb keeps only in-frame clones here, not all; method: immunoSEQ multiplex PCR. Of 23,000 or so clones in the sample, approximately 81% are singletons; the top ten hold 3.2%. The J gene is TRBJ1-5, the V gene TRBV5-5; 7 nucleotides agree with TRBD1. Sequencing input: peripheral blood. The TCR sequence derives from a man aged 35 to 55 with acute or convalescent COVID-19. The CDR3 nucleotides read TGTGCCAGCAGCTTAACAGGGGACAAGCCCCAGCATTTT. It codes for CASSLTGDKPQHF. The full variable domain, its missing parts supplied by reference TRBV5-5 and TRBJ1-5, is DAGVTQSPTHLIKTRGQQVTLRCSPISGHKSVSWYQQVLGQGPQFIFQYYEKEERGRGNFPDRFSARQFPNYSSELNVNALLLGDSALYLCASSLTGDKPQHFGDGTRLSIL.